This T cell receptor beta chain was obtained from a study of response to subunit inactivated influenza vaccine. TCRdb reprocessed the RT-PCR reads via MiXCR and lists one record per CDR3 protein. The sample lists more than 700,000 distinct CDR3 sequences; around 20% were seen once. From germline, CDR1 is LNHNV and CDR2 YYDKDF (reference sequence). The trim removed 8 bases at V and 3 bases at J, leaving 11 bases unmatched. The CDR3 is 16 residues long. Broader study findings: After each seasonal influenza vaccination, few new T cells are recruited, the authors suggested.

Ten or more counts support this clonotype. Antigen unknown. The source of this sequence is a man in his forties or fifties who received an inactivated influenza vaccine. The sample consisted of PBMCs from blood, taken around 5 days after vaccination. The chain employs TRBV15 and TRBJ2-1, with TRBD1 matching over 9 bases. The CDR3 region has the DNA TGTGCCACCGAAAGAGGGGGGACAGGGATCTACAATGAGCAGTTCTTC. This translates into CATERGGTGIYNEQFF.